The clone carrying this TCR beta chain came up once. The antigen is unknown. The sample belongs to a study of T cell responses to AZD1222 COVID-19 vaccine. General study points: Increased Spike-specific TCR breadth and depth were observed after two AZD1222 doses. Only a handful of AZD1222 recipients, roughly six in all, had baseline seropositivity. At 160-218 and 743-854, vaccine-associated CD4 TCRs were dominant, and they spanned spike. Donors, mostly white British, included more females; clonal diversity was possibly underestimated.

Profiling relied on immunoSEQ multiplex PCR, and the TCRdb table lists in-frame clones only, not all of them. The sample includes around 130,000 clones, roughly 91% seen only once; the top ten take more than 2.5%. The receptor's source is an adult in good health. Sequencing was performed on peripheral blood, taken on day 0 of AZD1222 vaccination.

CDR3 nucleotides: TGCAGTGCTAGTCCCCACTCGTATGGCTACACCTTC. Its translation is CSASPHSYGYTF. The genes are TRBV20-1 and TRBJ1-2, with no clear D. CDR3 length: 12 residues. V was trimmed by 3 bases and J by 5 bases, leaving 10 bases between them. From germline, CDR1 is DFQATT and CDR2 SNEGSKA (reference sequence).